This T cell receptor (beta chain) originates from a study of T cell clonotyping in hematopoietic cell transplantation. Between the trimmed V and J ends, which lost 5 bases and 3 bases, there was a span of 11 bases. Looked up from germline, CDR1 is ENHRY and CDR2 is SYGVKD. CDR3 length equals 13 residues. Study results and limitations: After transplant, recipient diversity fell while pathologically expanded clonotypes grew through day 180. Cells were unsorted, so CD4 and CD8 contributions were not separated.

This table comes from immunoSEQ multiplex PCR, and its TCRdb copy is limited to in-frame clones, with some not included. The table lists about 9,400 clones, 60% to 80% of them singletons. Concerning this clone: Its antigen is still unknown.

This receptor was obtained from a male patient in his 40s who had an allogeneic stem cell transplant from a related donor, so the T cells may come from the graft donor. Some clones in this sample may be carry-over from other donors' samples. V usage is TRBV10-3 and J usage is TRBJ2-7; no definite D call. The sample here was PBMCs, taken 180 days after allogeneic stem cell transplant. CDR3 nucleotide sequence: TGTGCCATCAGTCCGGCGAGTGGCTACGAGCAGTACTTC. This codes for CAISPASGYEQYF.